This TCR beta chain originates from a study of shared clonotypes between healthy human individuals. Study at large: Researchers drew samples from a couple of women and a few men aged 18 to 49. The study's findings and limits: It was anticipated that sequencing depth would influence how many clonotypes donors shared. Generation probabilities were higher for clonotypes shared across all four sorted-subset donors than for unshared ones.

The germline V gene encodes CDR1 MDHEN and CDR2 SYDVKM. The CDR3 has 15 amino acids. V was pared by 4 bases and J by 1 base, with 13 bases between. Cells designated naive CD8 were CD45RO-negative and were positively selected for CCR7, with terminally differentiated effector memory CD45RA+ cells excluded. TCRdb's table, derived via immunoSEQ multiplex PCR, lists solely in-frame clones and lacks some. The sample lists about 700,000 clones, roughly 94% occurring once. A word on this clone: What it binds is unknown.

The rearrangement links TRBV28 to TRBJ1-1; the D gene is possibly TRBD1 (5 bases). Input material: naive CD8+ T cells sorted from blood. The sequence was collected from a man aged 25-45 years in good health. The CDR3 DNA sequence: TGTGCCAGCAGTTACTGGGGCATAAGGAACACTGAAGCTTTCTTT. As protein: CASSYWGIRNTEAFF.